This is a list of T cell receptor beta chains from one sample in a study of graft-versus-host responses after intestinal transplantation. TCRdb keeps only in-frame clones here, not all; method: immunoSEQ multiplex PCR. The table has 17,000 or so clones, roughly nine tenths seen once. The specimen was bone marrow, collected around 120 days after transplant. Every receptor here comes from a human patient who received an intestinal transplant, so some T cells may come from the graft donor. The CDR3 runs from the conserved cysteine through the conserved F or W. The order of the fields is clone size, V gene, J gene, D gene, CDR3 protein, CDR3 DNA. D genes are given only for firm matches. Clone size is not always given. Where it is, it says once, few, many or a class for expanded clones.

NA	TRBV6-1	TRBJ2-5	NA	CASSGTGANSGWKTQYF	TGTGCCAGCAGTGGAACCGGGGCCAATAGTGGGTGGAAGACCCAGTACTTC
few	TRBV6-4	TRBJ2-1	TRBD2	CASSDSSGGANEQFF	TGTGCCAGCAGTGACTCTAGCGGGGGGGCCAATGAGCAGTTCTTC
NA	TRBV30	TRBJ2-7	TRBD2	CAWSVRGLAGVREQYF	TGTGCCTGGAGTGTACGGGGATTAGCGGGAGTTCGCGAGCAGTACTTC
NA	TRBV19	TRBJ2-5	TRBD1	CASSTGQGEQYF	TGTGCCAGTAGTACGGGACAGGGGGAGCAGTACTTC
NA	TRBV6-5	TRBJ2-7	TRBD2	CASTTSGGLEQYF	TGTGCCAGCACTACTAGCGGGGGCCTGGAGCAGTACTTC
NA	TRBV7-3	TRBJ2-1	NA	CASSSQDRVLFSRQFF	TGTGCCAGCAGCTCCCAAGACAGAGTGCTTTTCTCTCGGCAGTTCTTC
once	TRBV7-9	TRBJ1-2	NA	CASSRNARIPGYGYTF	TGTGCCAGCAGCCGTAACGCGCGGATCCCCGGCTATGGCTACACCTTC
NA	TRBV11-2	TRBJ2-7	NA	CASSAITGPTYEQYF	TGTGCCAGCAGCGCCATAACAGGGCCCACCTACGAGCAGTACTTC
NA	TRBV2	TRBJ2-1	TRBD2	CASSLERGGGYNEQFF	TGTGCCAGCAGTCTCGAGAGGGGCGGGGGGTACAATGAGCAGTTCTTC
NA	TRBV27	TRBJ2-5	TRBD2	CASGPGLAVVETQYF	TGTGCCAGCGGCCCAGGACTAGCGGTCGTAGAGACCCAGTACTTC
NA	TRBV9	TRBJ2-1	NA	CASSADGYEQFF	TGTGCCAGCAGCGCAGATGGCTATGAGCAGTTCTTC
NA	TRBV2	TRBJ1-2	NA	CASSEEATSNYGYTF	TGTGCCAGCAGTGAAGAGGCAACTTCTAACTATGGCTACACCTTC
NA	TRBV4-1	TRBJ1-2	NA	CASSQETGYGYGYTF	TGCGCCAGCAGCCAAGAAACAGGGTATGGCTATGGCTACACCTTC
few	TRBV9	TRBJ2-5	NA	CASSSRGETQYF	TGTGCCAGCAGCTCGAGGGGGGAGACCCAGTACTTC
NA	TRBV11-3	TRBJ2-2	TRBD2	CASSLGGLAPTGELFF	TGTGCCAGCAGCTTAGGGGGACTAGCGCCAACCGGGGAGCTGTTTTTT
NA	TRBV14	TRBJ1-3	NA	CASSLTYSGNTIYF	TGTGCCAGCAGCCTAACGTACTCTGGAAACACCATATATTTT
NA	TRBV4-1	TRBJ2-7	TRBD1	CASSQDGAGTGVYEQYF	TGCGCCAGCAGCCAAGATGGGGCTGGGACAGGGGTCTACGAGCAGTACTTC
NA	TRBV29-1	TRBJ1-1	NA	CSVVSFEGEAFF	TGCAGCGTTGTCAGCTTTGAGGGTGAAGCTTTCTTT
NA	TRBV23-1	TRBJ1-5	TRBD1	CASSQVPGQVQPQHF	TGCGCCAGCAGTCAAGTCCCGGGACAGGTTCAGCCCCAGCATTTT
NA	TRBV27	TRBJ2-1	TRBD2	CASSLASGSYNEQFF	TGTGCCAGCAGTTTAGCTAGCGGGAGCTACAATGAGCAGTTCTTC
NA	TRBV9	TRBJ2-7	NA	CASSAGQLAYEQYF	TGTGCCAGCAGCGCGGGACAACTTGCCTACGAGCAGTACTTC
NA	TRBV2	TRBJ2-1	NA	CASSVFPGGRLAARYEQFF	TGTGCCAGCAGCGTCTTTCCAGGGGGCAGACTAGCCGCCCGCTATGAGCAGTTCTTC
NA	TRBV11-3	TRBJ2-7	NA	CASRNQGGPYYEQYF	TGTGCCAGCCGAAACCAGGGGGGACCCTACTACGAGCAGTACTTC
NA	TRBV11-2	TRBJ2-3	NA	CASGTPGGDTQYF	TGTGCCAGCGGGACCCCCGGGGGAGATACGCAGTATTTT
NA	TRBV21-1	TRBJ2-1	NA	CASGLPGLVDEQFF	TGTGCCAGCGGCCTTCCGGGTCTTGTCGATGAGCAGTTCTTC
NA	TRBV6-1	TRBJ2-1	NA	CASSDAPPAGSSYNEQFF	TGTGCCAGCAGTGATGCCCCGCCAGCGGGCAGCTCCTACAATGAGCAGTTCTTC
NA	TRBV7-6	TRBJ2-7	TRBD2	CASSLAGPWDEQYF	TGTGCCAGCAGCCTAGCGGGGCCTTGGGACGAGCAGTACTTC
once	TRBV27	TRBJ2-3	TRBD2	CASSMLAASTDTQYF	TGTGCCAGCAGTATGCTAGCGGCTAGCACAGATACGCAGTATTTT
NA	TRBV6-1	TRBJ1-2	NA	CASWKGASPGYTF	TGTGCCAGCTGGAAGGGCGCCAGCCCAGGCTACACCTTC
NA	TRBV5-6	TRBJ1-1	NA	CASSLAGRATEAFF	TGTGCCAGCAGCTTGGCCGGCAGGGCCACTGAAGCTTTCTTT
NA	TRBV11-3	TRBJ2-2	TRBD2	CASSLVILAGENTGELFF	TGTGCCAGCAGCTTAGTGATCCTAGCGGGAGAGAACACCGGGGAGCTGTTTTTT
NA	TRBV6-6	TRBJ2-1	TRBD2	CASSLAASSYNEQFF	TGTGCCAGCAGTCTAGCGGCCAGCTCCTACAATGAGCAGTTCTTC
NA	TRBV4-1	TRBJ1-1	TRBD1	CASSQGWGQMNTEAFF	TGCGCCAGCAGCCAAGGTTGGGGACAGATGAACACTGAAGCTTTCTTT
NA	TRBV11-3	TRBJ2-1	TRBD2	CASSPGTRLFGEQFF	TGTGCCAGCAGCCCCGGGACTAGATTGTTCGGTGAGCAGTTCTTC
NA	TRBV7-3	TRBJ2-3	NA	CASSRGGTDTQYF	TGTGCCAGCAGCCGAGGTGGCACAGATACGCAGTATTTT
NA	TRBV5-8	TRBJ2-7	NA	CASSYEQYF	TGTGCCAGCAGCTACGAGCAGTACTTC
NA	TRBV11-3	TRBJ2-7	NA	CASSFGGVPYEQYF	TGTGCCAGCAGCTTCGGGGGAGTCCCCTACGAGCAGTACTTC
NA	TRBV10-2	TRBJ2-7	NA	CASSGVRSYEQYF	TGCGCCAGCAGTGGGGTTCGGTCCTACGAGCAGTACTTC
NA	TRBV29-1	TRBJ1-2	NA	CSVWSGGGYTF	TGCAGCGTGTGGAGCGGTGGTGGCTACACCTTC
NA	TRBV19	TRBJ2-1	NA	CASSSGTYNEQFF	TGTGCCAGTAGTAGCGGGACTTACAATGAGCAGTTCTTC
NA	TRBV19	TRBJ2-1	TRBD1	CASSGQGAAGEQFF	TGTGCCAGTAGTGGACAGGGGGCGGCGGGTGAGCAGTTCTTC
NA	TRBV5-4	TRBJ2-7	NA	CASSYGPDEQYF	TGTGCCAGCAGCTACGGACCTGACGAGCAGTACTTC
NA	TRBV18	TRBJ2-2	NA	CASSPRNDRELFF	TGTGCCAGCTCACCACGGAATGACCGGGAGCTGTTTTTT
NA	TRBV11-2	TRBJ2-2	NA	CASSSLGWTGELFF	TGTGCCAGCAGCTCATTAGGGTGGACCGGGGAGCTGTTTTTT
NA	TRBV10-3	TRBJ2-5	NA	CAISELGPPVETQYF	TGTGCCATCAGTGAGTTGGGACCTCCAGTAGAGACCCAGTACTTC
NA	TRBV5-4	TRBJ2-5	NA	CASSSVTGLQYQETQYF	TGTGCCAGCAGTTCCGTAACGGGACTTCAGTACCAAGAGACCCAGTACTTC
NA	TRBV5-1	TRBJ2-5	NA	CASSLGDQETQYF	TGCGCCAGCAGCTTGGGGGATCAAGAGACCCAGTACTTC
NA	TRBV29-1	TRBJ2-5	NA	CSVEGTRAFETQYF	TGCAGCGTTGAGGGGACCAGGGCCTTCGAGACCCAGTACTTC
NA	TRBV23-1	TRBJ2-3	NA	CASSQSGDTQYF	TGCGCCAGCAGTCAATCAGGGGATACGCAGTATTTT
once	TRBV6-1	TRBJ2-3	NA	CASSEVWGRGDTQYF	TGTGCCAGCAGTGAAGTGTGGGGGCGCGGAGATACGCAGTATTTT
NA	TRBV18	TRBJ2-6	NA	CASSPLNLRGSGANVLTF	TGTGCCAGCTCACCACTTAATCTCAGGGGCTCTGGGGCCAACGTCCTGACTTTC
NA	TRBV11-2	TRBJ2-1	TRBD2	CASSLAGLWTSGSGEQFF	TGTGCCAGCAGCTTAGCGGGCCTTTGGACTAGCGGGAGCGGTGAGCAGTTCTTC
NA	TRBV28	TRBJ2-5	NA	CASSYVRGQETQYF	TGTGCCAGCAGTTATGTAAGGGGTCAAGAGACCCAGTACTTC
NA	TRBV9	TRBJ2-2	NA	CASSSEAGLEGELFF	TGTGCCAGCAGCTCAGAGGCAGGGTTGGAGGGGGAGCTGTTTTTT